The clone carrying this T cell receptor (beta chain) was detected many times. Its antigen is not identified. J lost 0 bases, V lost 1 base, and 2 bases had no gene match. The length of the CDR3 is 14 residues. Per germline, CDR1 DFQATT and CDR2 SNEGSKA (reference sequence). The record originates from a study of T cell repertoires in cytomegalovirus infection. TCRdb analysed the reads with MiXCR anew, one entry per CDR3 protein. The sample lists around 210,000 distinct CDR3 sequences; 6.5% were seen once. Whole-study results and caveats: Pooled public TCR beta family frequency picked out CMV carriers with the relevant HLA.

The genes are TRBV20-1 and TRBJ2-7; 8 bases line up with TRBD1. Source material: PBMCs. This TCR derives from a human donor in good health (CMV status not recorded). Some clones in this sample may be carry-over from other donors' samples. DNA for the CDR3: TGCAGTGCTAGAGGGGACAGGAGCTCCTACGAGCAGTACTTC. This codes for CSARGDRSSYEQYF.